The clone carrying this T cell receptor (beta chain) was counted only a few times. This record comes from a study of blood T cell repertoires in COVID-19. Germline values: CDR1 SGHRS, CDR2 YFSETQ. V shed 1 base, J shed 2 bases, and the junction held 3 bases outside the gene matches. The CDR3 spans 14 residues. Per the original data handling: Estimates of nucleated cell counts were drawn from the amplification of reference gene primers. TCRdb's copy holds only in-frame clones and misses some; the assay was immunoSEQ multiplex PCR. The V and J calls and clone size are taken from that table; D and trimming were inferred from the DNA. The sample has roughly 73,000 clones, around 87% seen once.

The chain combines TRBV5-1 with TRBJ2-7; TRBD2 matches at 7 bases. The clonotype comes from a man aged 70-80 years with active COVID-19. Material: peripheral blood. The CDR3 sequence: CASSLRGGAYEQYF. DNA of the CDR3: TGCGCCAGCAGCTTGCGGGGAGGGGCCTACGAGCAGTACTTC.